These 32 T cell receptor beta chains share one sample of origin, sequenced in a study of blood T cell repertoires in COVID-19 (TCRdb year 2020). Library construction relied on the immunoSEQ multiplex PCR assay. TCRdb mirrors the immuneACCESS table, restricted to in-frame sequences. Some clones are absent from its copies; in checked studies, under half trace to an unresolved V gene, and the reason for the others is unknown. This sample holds about 170,000 clones; roughly 82% were observed only once. 8% to 9.5% of the sample goes to the ten largest clones. The sequenced sample consisted of peripheral blood. Receptors were obtained from an older woman with acute or convalescent COVID-19.

The chain's CDR3 is CASRRGNTIYF. In DNA, the CDR3 is TGTGCCAGCCGCAGGGGAAACACCATATATTTT. The gene calls are TRBV28 and TRBJ1-3; D gene uncertain. The CDR3 covers 11 residues. The V and J ends lost 8 bases and 4 bases respectively, with 6 bases between them. Germline CDR1 reads MDHEN; CDR2 reads SYDVKM.

The rearrangement links TRBV5-8 to TRBJ1-3; TRBD1 matches 8 bases. J lost 2 bases, V lost 1 base, and 2 bases had no gene match. From germline, CDR1 is SGHTS and CDR2 YDEGEE. The CDR3 totals 15 residues. CDR3 protein: CASSLPTGAGNTIYF. The CDR3 bases are TGTGCCAGCAGCTTGCCGACAGGGGCTGGAAACACCATATATTTT.

This clone appeared once. The chain joins TRBV6-5 to TRBJ2-1; 7 positions agree with TRBD1. This CDR3 spans 15 amino acids. V trimming: 6 bases; J trimming: 1 base; junction bases outside the gene matches: 6. The germline V gene encodes CDR1 MNHEY and CDR2 SVGAGI. The CDR3 region has the DNA TGTGCCAGCAGAACAGCAGGGGGATCCTACAATGAGCAGTTCTTC. Protein: CASRTAGGSYNEQFF.

The chain joins TRBV2 to TRBJ2-2; D might be TRBD1 (5 bases). CDR3 length: 16 amino acids. Trimming left V 6 bases short and J 4 bases short, with 18 bases between. Germline CDR1 is SNHLY and CDR2 is FYNNEI. This chain's CDR3 is CASRTPTVSLTGELFF. CDR3 nucleotide sequence: TGTGCCAGCAGGACACCGACAGTTTCCCTCACCGGGGAGCTGTTTTTT.

This chain joins TRBV6-2 or TRBV6-3 and TRBJ2-1; 8 bases align to TRBD2. This CDR3 is built from 15 residues. CDR1 is MNHEY and CDR2 is SVGEGT in the germline V gene. Trimming took 4 bases from V and 2 from J; bases not matched to a gene: 4. CDR3 residues: CASSWSSGAYNEQFF. The CDR3 region has the DNA TGTGCCAGCAGTTGGAGTAGCGGGGCCTACAATGAGCAGTTCTTC.

The V and J genes are TRBV19 and TRBJ1-1; D possibly corresponds to TRBD1 (6 bases). CDR1 is LNHDA, CDR2 SQIVND, per germline (reference sequence). The CDR3 runs 13 residues. Trimming took 8 bases from V and 1 from J, leaving 11 bases between them. The CDR3 reads CASQSTGNTEAFF. The DNA for the CDR3 is TGTGCCAGTCAGTCGACAGGGAACACTGAAGCTTTCTTT.

The chain combines TRBV6-2 or TRBV6-3 with TRBJ1-2; TRBD1 matches 7 bases. Per germline, CDR1 MNHEY and CDR2 SVGEGT. CDR3 length equals 13 residues. With 6 bases clipped from V and 8 bases from J, the junction kept 9 bases outside the gene matches. The CDR3 region is CASSFDRVGGYTF. In DNA form, the CDR3 reads TGTGCCAGCAGCTTCGACAGGGTTGGAGGCTACACCTTC.

V usage is TRBV5-4 and J usage is TRBJ2-3; 9 positions agree with TRBD2. This CDR3 is built from 17 residues. Germline values: CDR1 SGHNT, CDR2 YYREEE (reference sequence). V shed 1 base, J shed 0 bases, and the junction held 6 bases outside the gene matches. CDR3 residues: CASSLKGTSTSTDTQYF. Here the CDR3 DNA reads TGTGCCAGCAGCTTGAAAGGGACTAGCACTAGCACAGATACGCAGTATTTT.

This chain connects TRBV10-3 to TRBJ2-7, with 8 positions matching TRBD1. The germline V gene encodes CDR1 ENHRY and CDR2 SYGVKD. After removal of 6 bases from V and 3 bases from J, the junction contained 13 bases not matched to a gene. The CDR3 consists of 16 residues. The CDR3 loop is CAIRPAGTGSNYEQYF. CDR3 nucleotide sequence: TGTGCCATCAGACCGGCCGGGACAGGATCTAACTACGAGCAGTACTTC.

V gene TRBV18 combines with J gene TRBJ1-4; D is perhaps TRBD1 (6 bases). Trimming stripped 0 bases from V and 6 bases from J, with 11 bases between. The CDR3 sequence is 15 residues long. The germline V gene has CDR1 KGHSH and CDR2 LQKENI. The CDR3 loop is CASSPPQGLDEKLFF. CDR3 coding DNA: TGTGCCAGCTCACCACCACAGGGTTTGGATGAAAAACTGTTTTTT.

This sequence joins TRBV12-2 and TRBJ1-3. TRBV12-2 is a pseudogene locus. This CDR3 has 21 residues. In nucleotides, the CDR3 is TGTGCAAGTCGCTTAGGTGAGGTTGAAAGACCGCTCCTAATCTCTGGAAACACCATATATTTT. This codes for CASRLGEVERPLLISGNTIYF.

This rearrangement joins TRBV2 to TRBJ2-5; the match to TRBD2 covers 11 bases. The V segment lost 4 bases and the J segment 2 bases; nucleotides outside the gene matches: 3. The CDR3 is 15 amino acids. The germline V gene has CDR1 SNHLY and CDR2 FYNNEI. DNA of the CDR3: TGTGCCAGCAGTGTCGGGACTAGCGGACAAGAGACCCAGTACTTC. It yields the protein CASSVGTSGQETQYF.

CDR3 DNA: TGTGCCAGCAGTGAAGCAAACAGGGGGACGCAGTATTTT. Translation: CASSEANRGTQYF. V is TRBV2 and J is TRBJ2-3, with 8 bases identical to TRBD1. The CDR3 has 13 amino acids. J was trimmed by 9 bases and V by 0 bases; bases with no gene match: 2. CDR1 and CDR2 from the germline V gene are SNHLY and FYNNEI.

This chain joins TRBV10-3 and TRBJ2-3; 10 bases map to TRBD2. Trimming removed 4 bases from V and 0 bases from J; junction bases left unmatched: 22. CDR1 is ENHRY, CDR2 SYGVKD, per germline. This CDR3 is built from 22 residues. The CDR3 DNA reads TGTGCCATCAGTGGGGATCTTCTCTCCGGGACTAGCGCGATACCTAGCACAGATACGCAGTATTTT. It encodes CAISGDLLSGTSAIPSTDTQYF.

V gene TRBV6-5 combines with J gene TRBJ2-5; perhaps TRBD2 as D (5 bases). The germline CDR1 and CDR2 sequences are MNHEY and SVGAGI. This CDR3 is 13 amino acids long. The ends were cut back, 5 bases at V and 5 bases at J, with 12 bases in the middle. The CDR3 sequence: CASSREARETQYF. CDR3 sequence (DNA): TGTGCCAGCAGTCGGGAAGCTAGGGAGACCCAGTACTTC.

V gene TRBV28 combines with J gene TRBJ2-7, with D perhaps matching TRBD2 (7 bases). The CDR3 spans 14 residues. CDR1 is MDHEN, CDR2 SYDVKM, per germline. V lost 3 bases, J lost 2 bases, and 11 bases lay in between. The CDR3 coding sequence is TGTGCCAGCAGTTTGGGGGGGGCGACCTACGAGCAGTACTTC. As protein: CASSLGGATYEQYF.

This chain uses TRBV28 with TRBJ1-6; D is unclear. Germline loops: CDR1 MDHEN, CDR2 SYDVKM. The CDR3 has 15 residues. Trimming took 9 bases from V and 3 from J, leaving 15 bases between them. The CDR3 DNA sequence: TGTGCCAGTGGAGAGGGAGCCCTCTATAATTCACCCCTCCACTTT. Translated, it gives CASGEGALYNSPLHF.

There are a few counts of this clone. The chain links TRBV7-8 to TRBJ2-3; 11 bases match TRBD2. The trim removed 4 bases at V and 2 bases at J, leaving 17 bases unmatched. CDR1 is SGHVS, CDR2 FQNEAQ, per germline. The CDR3 is made up of 20 amino acids. This chain's CDR3 is CASSSTMRGSSGGFTDTQYF. Here the CDR3 DNA reads TGTGCCAGCAGCTCGACTATGCGGGGTTCTAGCGGGGGGTTCACAGATACGCAGTATTTT.

J is TRBJ2-1 and V is TRBV9; weak D call: TRBD2 (5 bases). Germline CDR1 SGDLS, CDR2 YYNGEE. The length of the CDR3 is 14 residues. Trimming took 1 base from V and 5 from J, leaving 10 bases between them. The CDR3 coding sequence is TGTGCCAGCAGCGTAAGGTGGGAGAACAATGAGCAGTTCTTC. Translating it yields CASSVRWENNEQFF. Looking up the rest from reference TRBV9 and TRBJ2-1 gives the full variable domain: DSGVTQTPKHLITATGQRVTLRCSPRSGDLSVYWYQQSLDQGLQFLIQYYNGEERAKGNILERFSAQQFPDLHSELNLSSLELGDSALYFCASSVRWENNEQFFGPGTRLTVL.

This chain uses TRBV3-1 (or the pseudogene TRBV3-2) with TRBJ1-4; the D gene is possibly TRBD1 (6 bases). Germline values: CDR1 LGHDT, CDR2 YNNKEL (reference sequence). The CDR3 covers 15 residues. V shed 5 bases and J shed 7 bases, with 17 bases lying between them. The CDR3 spells CASSFHRVAGEKLFF. The CDR3, as DNA: TGTGCCAGCAGCTTCCACAGGGTTGCCGGTGAAAAACTGTTTTTT.

The V and J genes are TRBV11-2 and TRBJ2-1, with D possibly TRBD2 on 6 matching bases. V was shortened by 1 base and J by 9 bases, with 13 bases between the two germline ends. Per the germline V gene, CDR1 is SGHAT and CDR2 is FQNNGV. This CDR3 region has 14 residues. The CDR3 coding sequence is TGTGCCAGCAGCTTAGTCCCCTCGGGGGTTGAGCAGTTCTTC. This encodes CASSLVPSGVEQFF.

The chain carries TRBV5-8 and TRBJ1-6; no reliable D call. CDR1 and CDR2 (germline): SGHTS, YDEGEE. V was shortened by 0 bases and J by 8 bases, with 12 bases between the two germline ends. This CDR3 region has 15 residues. The CDR3 spells CASSLGRWSDSPLHF. The CDR3 coding sequence is TGTGCCAGCAGCTTGGGCCGTTGGTCAGATTCACCCCTCCACTTT.

This clone appeared a few times. The chain links TRBV30 to TRBJ2-2, with D possibly being TRBD1 (5 bases). The CDR3 sequence is 15 residues long. CDR1 and CDR2 (germline): GTSNPN, SVGIG (reference sequence). Trimming took off 1 base at V and 0 bases at J, with 9 bases between the two ends. CDR3 DNA sequence: TGTGCCTGGAGTGCAGGGTGGGCGAACACCGGGGAGCTGTTTTTT. Its protein is CAWSAGWANTGELFF.

The gene calls are TRBV3-1 (or the pseudogene TRBV3-2) and TRBJ1-5; no firm D call. Trimming removed 0 bases at V and 4 bases at J, with 4 bases between. Germline assignment: CDR1 LGHDT and CDR2 YNNKEL (reference sequence). The CDR3 is 13 residues long. CDR3 region: CASSQDVNQPQHF. CDR3 nucleotides: TGTGCCAGCAGCCAAGACGTGAATCAGCCCCAGCATTTT.

The chain employs TRBV30 and TRBJ2-4, with 11 bases aligning to TRBD1. The junction had 7 bases not matched to a gene; V was cut back by 7 bases and J by 2 bases. The CDR3 runs to 15 residues. Germline CDR1 reads GTSNPN; CDR2 reads SVGIG (reference sequence). CDR3 sequence reads: CAYLDRGRPKNIQYF. CDR3 in DNA: TGTGCCTATCTGGACAGGGGGCGCCCCAAAAACATTCAGTACTTC.

This clone was recorded only once. V and J are TRBV7-6 and TRBJ2-1, with 10 positions matching TRBD2. The germline V gene has CDR1 SGHVS and CDR2 FNYEAQ. The trim removed 5 bases at V and 5 bases at J, leaving 9 bases unmatched. The CDR3 runs 16 residues. CDR3 sequence reads: CASSHQRGGLHNEQFF. For the CDR3, the DNA is TGTGCCAGCAGCCATCAGCGGGGGGGATTGCACAATGAGCAGTTCTTC. Together with reference TRBV7-6 and TRBJ2-1, the CDR3 gives the full variable domain: GAGVSQSPRYKVTKRGQDVALRCDPISGHVSLYWYRQALGQGPEFLTYFNYEAQQDKSGLPNDRFSAERPEGSISTLTIQRTEQRDSAMYRCASSHQRGGLHNEQFFGPGTRLTVL.

The V and J genes are TRBV14 and TRBJ2-2; 11 nucleotides line up with TRBD1. The CDR3 totals 16 residues. After removal of 4 bases from V and 10 bases from J, the junction contained 11 bases not matched to a gene. Germline assignment: CDR1 SGHDN and CDR2 FVKESK. The CDR3 spells CASSPRTGGEMAELFF. The CDR3 DNA sequence: TGTGCCAGCAGCCCGCGGACAGGGGGCGAGATGGCGGAGCTGTTTTTT.

The chain links TRBV6-4 to TRBJ2-3; 11 bases map to TRBD2. Germline assignment: CDR1 MRHNA and CDR2 SNTAGT. The CDR3 is 15 amino acids. The junction had 8 bases not matched to a gene; V was cut back by 6 bases and J by 6 bases. The chain's CDR3 is CASRVAGGPMDTQYF. The CDR3 region has the DNA TGTGCCAGCAGAGTAGCGGGGGGGCCGATGGATACGCAGTATTTT.

The J gene is TRBJ2-2, the V gene TRBV5-1; TRBD2 aligns across 14 bases. The CDR3 runs to 19 residues. Germline trimming cut 4 bases from V and 4 bases from J; bases unmatched to any gene: 12. Germline CDR1 is SGHRS and CDR2 is YFSETQ. In DNA form, the CDR3 reads TGCGCCAGCAGCCGGGACAGTGCGACTAGCGGGGGGGCCACCGGGGAGCTGTTTTTT. Encoded protein: CASSRDSATSGGATGELFF.

The CDR3 loop is CASSLDQGQAFF. The CDR3 DNA is TGTGCCAGCAGCTTAGATCAGGGACAGGCTTTCTTT. The J gene is TRBJ1-1, the V gene TRBV11-2; TRBD1 matches 7 bases. The CDR3 is 12 amino acids. J lost 11 bases, V lost 0 bases, and 3 bases had no gene match. The germline V gene encodes CDR1 SGHAT and CDR2 FQNNGV.

The CDR3 spells CASSLGTEAFF. The CDR3, as DNA: TGTGCCAGCAGCTTAGGGACAGAAGCTTTCTTT. The chain combines TRBV7-9 with TRBJ1-1; perhaps TRBD1 as D (5 bases). The V gene's germline CDR1 is SEHNR and CDR2 FQNEAQ (reference sequence). Trimming took 1 base from V and 8 from J, leaving 5 bases between them. The CDR3 covers 11 residues.

The V and J genes are TRBV14 and TRBJ1-6, with 10 bases aligning to TRBD1. Germline CDR1 reads SGHDN; CDR2 reads FVKESK. With V trimmed by 4 bases and J by 10 bases, 4 bases remained unmatched. The CDR3 extends over 14 amino acids. The CDR3 DNA reads TGTGCCAGCAGCCCAAGGACAGGGGGGTCACCCCTCCACTTT. Translated: CASSPRTGGSPLHF.